This T cell receptor beta chain was captured in a study of blood T cells in healthy people across ages. The CDR3 is 13 amino acids. Trimming removed 5 bases from V and 11 bases from J; junction bases left unmatched: 9. The second PCR ran about 6 to 12 cycles with a sample-barcoded 5' primer and J-beta primers. TCRdb called the 5' RACE reads again in MiXCR, with one record for every CDR3 protein. The sample yields roughly 1.4 million distinct CDR3 sequences, 59% seen once. Isolating PBMCs gave at least 6.5 million of these cells per sample. This sequence originates from a young man in good health. Input material: blood. The chain joins TRBV12-3 or TRBV12-4 to TRBJ2-1, with TRBD1 matching over 7 bases. DNA for the CDR3: TGTGCCAGCAGTGTAAGGACAGGTCATCAGCAGTTCTTC. Residues: CASSVRTGHQQFF.